This T cell receptor (beta chain) is drawn from a study of T cell repertoires in cytomegalovirus infection (dated by TCRdb to the late 2010s). The study in broad terms: The peptide stimulations were aimed at well-studied HLA-B-restricted epitopes as well as recently identified HLA-C-restricted CMV epitopes, whose presentation resists viral immunomodulation. Donor HLA type was relevant to the analysis, because carriage of CMV infection together with the matching HLA type was indicated by public TCR beta signatures.

The sample's treatment or condition, from its label and the paper: in vitro stimulation with specific CMV peptide epitopes to enrich CMV-specific T cells. Paper-wide results and their limitations: In both this cohort and an independent cohort of some 370 donors, the cumulative frequency of public TCR beta family members distinguished carriers of CMV infection plus the relevant HLA type. The ex vivo response was dominated by HLA-C-restricted CMV-specific TCR beta clonotypes, and the single most frequent clonotype in two of eight donors was supplied by these HLA-C-restricted clonotypes.

The CDR3 spans 13 residues, from the cysteine through the phenylalanine. This entry keeps only the CDR3 DNA: 39 bases, framed from base 1. V gives up 3 bases and J gives up 3 bases, and the segment between their germline ends measures 12 bases. From the germline V gene, CDR1 is SQVTM and CDR2 is ANQGSEA. Notes on this clonotype: Its binding antigen is unknown. No base-level quality is on record; no much larger clone is a single base apart.

This sample was sequenced with an Illumina HiSeq 1500. TCRdb reprocessing: public reads trimmed at Q25 with fastp, clones called with MiXCR, in-frame beta chains kept. Duplicate CDR3 protein sequences are folded into a single record with the most common DNA and genes. This sample has some 500,000 distinct CDR3 sequences in its table, and 30% to 40% of those were observed once. Under 20% of the sample lies in the top ten. Sequences were derived from cultured PBMCs, sampled from culture after CMV antigen stimulation. The receptor's source is a human donor in good health (CMV status not recorded). Some clones in this sample may be carry-over from other donors' samples. The rearrangement combines TRBV29-1 with TRBJ2-7; too little of a D gene remains to name it. Here is the DNA: TGCAGCGTTGAGGTTCCGCCAAACTACGAGCAGTACTTC. Its translation reads: CSVEVPPNYEQYF.